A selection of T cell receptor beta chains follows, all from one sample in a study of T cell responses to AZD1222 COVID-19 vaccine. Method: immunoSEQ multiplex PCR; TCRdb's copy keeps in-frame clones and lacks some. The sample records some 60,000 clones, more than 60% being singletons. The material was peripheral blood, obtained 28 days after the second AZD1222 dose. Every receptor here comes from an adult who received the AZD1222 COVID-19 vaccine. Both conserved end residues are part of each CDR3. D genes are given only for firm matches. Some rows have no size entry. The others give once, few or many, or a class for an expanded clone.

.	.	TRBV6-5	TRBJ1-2	CASRLGQGSGYTF	TGTGCCAGCAGGCTAGGGCAGGGTTCTGGCTACACCTTC
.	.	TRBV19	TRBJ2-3	CASANTDTQYF	TGTGCCAGCGCCAACACAGATACGCAGTATTTT
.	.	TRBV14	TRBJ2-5	CASSQRGETQYF	TGTGCCAGCAGCCAACGTGGGGAGACCCAGTACTTC
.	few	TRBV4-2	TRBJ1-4	CASRNRRTDEKLFF	TGTGCCAGCAGAAACAGGCGGACGGATGAAAAACTGTTTTTT
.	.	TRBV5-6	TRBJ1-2	CASSLGTVQGYTF	TGTGCCAGCAGCTTGGGGACAGTGCAGGGCTACACCTTC
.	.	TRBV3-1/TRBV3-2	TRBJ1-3	CASSRGNTIYF	TGTGCCAGCAGCCGCGGAAACACCATATATTTT
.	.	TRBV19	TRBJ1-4	CATSRRGGEKLFF	TGTGCCACCAGCCGCAGGGGAGGTGAAAAACTGTTTTTT
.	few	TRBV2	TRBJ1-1	CASRIRQILNTEAFF	TGTGCCAGCAGGATTAGACAGATCTTGAACACTGAAGCTTTCTTT
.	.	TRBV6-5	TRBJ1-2	CASSYDARGGYGYTF	TGTGCCAGCAGTTATGACGCCAGGGGAGGCTATGGCTACACCTTC
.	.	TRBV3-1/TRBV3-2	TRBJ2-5	CASSQAGEETQYF	TGTGCCAGCAGCCAGGCAGGAGAAGAGACCCAGTACTTC
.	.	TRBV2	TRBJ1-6	CASSEIASPLHF	TGTGCCAGCAGTGAAATTGCCTCACCCCTCCACTTT
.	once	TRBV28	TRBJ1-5	CASSLPGGNNQPQHF	TGTGCCAGCAGTTTACCGGGGGGGAACAATCAGCCCCAGCATTTT
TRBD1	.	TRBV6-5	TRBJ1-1	CASSYPGQGTEAFF	TGTGCCAGCAGTTACCCGGGACAGGGGACTGAAGCTTTCTTT
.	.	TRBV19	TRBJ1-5	CASGYNQPQHF	TGTGCCAGTGGATACAATCAGCCCCAGCATTTT
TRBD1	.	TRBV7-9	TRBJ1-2	CASSLTGDYGYTF	TGTGCCAGCAGCTTAACAGGGGACTATGGCTACACCTTC
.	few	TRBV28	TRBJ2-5	CASSPSGRETQYF	TGTGCCAGCAGTCCCTCGGGACGGGAGACCCAGTACTTC
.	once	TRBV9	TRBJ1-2	CASSVDPGTNYGYTF	TGTGCCAGCAGCGTAGACCCCGGCACCAACTATGGCTACACCTTC
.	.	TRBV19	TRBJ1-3	CASSPATGNTIYF	TGTGCCAGTAGTCCCGCAACCGGAAACACCATATATTTT
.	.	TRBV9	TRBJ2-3	CASSVGAVLHTDTQYF	TGTGCCAGCAGCGTAGGTGCGGTACTCCACACAGATACGCAGTATTTT
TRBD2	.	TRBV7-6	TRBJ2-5	CASSLMTSGEGETQYF	TGTGCCAGCAGCCTAATGACTAGCGGGGAGGGGGAGACCCAGTACTTC
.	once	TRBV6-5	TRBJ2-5	CASSSEYQETQYF	TGTGCCAGCAGTTCTGAGTACCAAGAGACCCAGTACTTC
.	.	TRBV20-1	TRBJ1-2	CSASVYPRQGPTSGYTF	TGCAGTGCTAGTGTTTACCCCCGGCAGGGCCCTACCAGCGGCTACACCTTC
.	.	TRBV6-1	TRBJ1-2	CASSETYGYTF	TGTGCCAGCAGTGAGACCTATGGCTACACCTTC
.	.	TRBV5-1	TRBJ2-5	CASSLRERQETQYF	TGCGCCAGCAGCTTGCGAGAAAGACAAGAGACCCAGTACTTC
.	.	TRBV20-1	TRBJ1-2	CSATDTYGYTF	TGCAGTGCTACGGATACCTATGGCTACACCTTC
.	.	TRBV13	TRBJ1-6	CASSDRGGPLHF	TGTGCCAGCAGCGACCGCGGAGGACCCCTCCACTTT
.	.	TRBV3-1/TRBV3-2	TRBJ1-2	CASSHRPELHGYTF	TGTGCCAGCAGCCATCGTCCAGAGCTGCATGGCTACACCTTC
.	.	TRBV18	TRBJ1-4	CASSATGALNEKLFF	TGTGCCAGCTCGGCCACAGGAGCGCTTAATGAAAAACTGTTTTTT
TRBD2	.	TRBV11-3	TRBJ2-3	CASSPLAGEVQYF	TGTGCCAGCAGCCCCCTAGCGGGGGAAGTGCAGTATTTT
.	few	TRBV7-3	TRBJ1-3	CASSSTHGNTIYF	TGTGCCAGCAGCTCTACTCATGGAAACACCATATATTTT
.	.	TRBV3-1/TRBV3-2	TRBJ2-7	CASSQNRVAYEQYF	TGTGCCAGCAGCCAAAACAGGGTCGCTTACGAGCAGTACTTC
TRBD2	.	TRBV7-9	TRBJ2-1	CASTKVSGGVNEQFF	TGTGCCAGCACCAAGGTCAGCGGGGGAGTGAATGAGCAGTTCTTC
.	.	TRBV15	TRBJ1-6	CATSRRDSPLHF	TGTGCCACCAGTAGAAGAGATTCACCCCTCCACTTT
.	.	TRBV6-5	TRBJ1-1	CASSLDLNTEAFF	TGTGCCAGCAGCTTGGACTTAAACACTGAAGCTTTCTTT
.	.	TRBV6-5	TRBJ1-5	CASSSVGINQPQHF	TGTGCCAGCAGTAGCGTGGGGATAAATCAGCCCCAGCATTTT
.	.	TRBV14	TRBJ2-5	CASSLTGETQYF	TGTGCCAGCAGCCTGACGGGGGAGACCCAGTACTTC
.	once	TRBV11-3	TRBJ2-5	CASSRMSTAQETQYF	TGTGCCAGCAGCCGGATGAGCACGGCGCAAGAGACCCAGTACTTC
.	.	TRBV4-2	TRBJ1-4	CASRKLGAGEGLWRGKLFF	TGTGCCAGCAGAAAGTTGGGGGCCGGGGAGGGGCTGTGGAGGGGAAAACTGTTTTTT
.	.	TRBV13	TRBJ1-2	CASRQNREVAF	TGTGCCAGCAGACAGAACAGGGAGGTCGCCTTC
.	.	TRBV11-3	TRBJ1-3	CASSLDGRSGNTIYF	TGTGCCAGCAGCTTAGATGGAAGGTCCGGAAACACCATATATTTT
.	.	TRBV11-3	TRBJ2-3	CASSSDSVLDTQYF	TGTGCCAGCAGCTCCGACTCGGTTTTAGATACGCAGTATTTT
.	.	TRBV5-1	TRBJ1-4	CASSFTGFREKLFF	TGCGCCAGCAGCTTTACAGGGTTTAGAGAAAAACTGTTTTTT
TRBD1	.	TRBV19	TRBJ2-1	CASSYLGGEKNEQFF	TGTGCCAGTAGTTACCTAGGGGGCGAGAAGAATGAGCAGTTCTTC